This T cell receptor beta chain was documented in a study of T-cell memory formation after mild COVID-19. Whole-study context: Largely, TCR clusters stayed within a single donor.

Regarding the study as a whole: Among CD4+ contracting clones, most were CM and EM, and CD8+ ones EMRA. There was no confirmation that second-wave clones peaking on day 37 were SARS-CoV-2 specific.

Constant-segment primers served in 5'RACE that generated TCR alpha and TCR beta cDNA libraries bearing sample barcodes and UMIs. TCRdb re-called the 5' RACE reads through MiXCR, storing one row per CDR3 protein. There are approximately 150,000 distinct CDR3 sequences in the sample; about 14% occur only once, and 13% to 15% lies in the top ten. As concerns this clonotype: Its antigen is undetermined.

The receptor was derived from an adult woman who had mild COVID-19 (a few samples of this study predate the infection). Cell type and time point are not known. The sample was PBMCs or a T cell subset sorted from them (not recorded which).

The CDR3 here is CASSLIARGLAGGYEQYF. Written as DNA, the CDR3 is TGTGCCAGCAGCTTAATAGCTCGAGGCCTAGCGGGAGGGTACGAGCAGTACTTC. The chain recombines TRBV7-8 with TRBJ2-7; TRBD2 matches 12 bases. The CDR3 is 18 residues long. Trimming took 2 bases from V and 4 from J; bases not matched to a gene: 12. Germline-derived CDR1 and CDR2 are SGHVS and FQNEAQ.